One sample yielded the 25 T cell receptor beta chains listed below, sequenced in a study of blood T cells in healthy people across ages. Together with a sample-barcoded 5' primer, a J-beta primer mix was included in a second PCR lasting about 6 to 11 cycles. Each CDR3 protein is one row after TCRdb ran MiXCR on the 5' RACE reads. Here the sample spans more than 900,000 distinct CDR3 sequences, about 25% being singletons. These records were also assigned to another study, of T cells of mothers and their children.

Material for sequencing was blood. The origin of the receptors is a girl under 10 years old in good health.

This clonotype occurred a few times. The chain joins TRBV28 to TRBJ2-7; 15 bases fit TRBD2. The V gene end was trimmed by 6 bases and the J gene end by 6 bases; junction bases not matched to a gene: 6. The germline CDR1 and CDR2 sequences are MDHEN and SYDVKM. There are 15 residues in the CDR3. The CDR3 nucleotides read TGTGCCAGCAGGATTCCGGGACTAGCGGGAGGCGAGCAGTACTTC. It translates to CASRIPGLAGGEQYF.

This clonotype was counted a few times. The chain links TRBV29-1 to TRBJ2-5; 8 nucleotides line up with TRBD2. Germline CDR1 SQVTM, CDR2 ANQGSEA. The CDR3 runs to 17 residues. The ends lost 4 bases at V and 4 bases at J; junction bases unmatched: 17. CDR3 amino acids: CSVGGSGLGRDGETQYF. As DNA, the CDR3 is TGCAGCGTTGGGGGGTCGGGACTAGGAAGGGATGGAGAGACCCAGTACTTC. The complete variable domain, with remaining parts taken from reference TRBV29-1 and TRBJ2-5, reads SAVISQKPSRDICQRGTSLTIQCQVDSQVTMMFWYRQQPGQSLTLIATANQGSEATYESGFVIDKFPISRPNLTFSTLTVSNMSPEDSSIYLCSVGGSGLGRDGETQYFGPGTRLLVL.

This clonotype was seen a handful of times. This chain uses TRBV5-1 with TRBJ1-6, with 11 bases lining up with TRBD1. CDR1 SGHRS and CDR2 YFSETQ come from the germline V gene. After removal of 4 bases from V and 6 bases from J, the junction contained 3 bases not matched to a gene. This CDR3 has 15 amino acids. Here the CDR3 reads CASSVGQGGNSPLHF. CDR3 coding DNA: TGCGCCAGCAGCGTGGGACAGGGGGGTAATTCACCCCTCCACTTT.

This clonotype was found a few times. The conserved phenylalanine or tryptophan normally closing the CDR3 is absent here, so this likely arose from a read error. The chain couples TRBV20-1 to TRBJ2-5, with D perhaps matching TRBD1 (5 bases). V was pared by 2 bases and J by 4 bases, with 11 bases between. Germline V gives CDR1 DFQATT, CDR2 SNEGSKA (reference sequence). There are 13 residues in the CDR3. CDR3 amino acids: CSARQGLAETQYL. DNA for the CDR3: TGCAGTGCTAGACAGGGTTTGGCAGAGACCCAGTACCTC.

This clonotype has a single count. DNA of the CDR3: TGTGCCAGCAGCTTAATTGCGGGGGCGGATGAAAAACTGTTTTTT. This encodes CASSLIAGADEKLFF. This chain uses TRBV7-3 with TRBJ1-4, with D tentatively TRBD1 (6 bases). Trimming took off 1 base at V and 6 bases at J, with 12 bases between the two ends. The CDR3 extends over 15 amino acids. Germline V gives CDR1 SGHTA, CDR2 FQGTGA. The full variable domain, rest sourced from reference TRBV7-3 and TRBJ1-4, is GAGVSQTPSNKVTEKGKYVELRCDPISGHTALYWYRQSLGQGPEFLIYFQGTGAADDSGLPNDRFFAVRPEGSVSTLKIQRTERGDSAVYLCASSLIAGADEKLFFGSGTQLSVL.

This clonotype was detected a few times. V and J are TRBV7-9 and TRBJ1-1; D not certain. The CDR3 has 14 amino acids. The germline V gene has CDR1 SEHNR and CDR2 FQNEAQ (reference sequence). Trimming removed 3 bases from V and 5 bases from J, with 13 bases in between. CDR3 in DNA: TGTGCCAGCAGCTTGGAGGAGGGAGGTACTGAAGCTTTCTTT. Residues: CASSLEEGGTEAFF. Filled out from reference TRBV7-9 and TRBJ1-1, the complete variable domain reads DTGVSQNPRHKITKRGQNVTFRCDPISEHNRLYWYRQTLGQGPEFLTYFQNEAQLEKSRLLSDRFSAERPKGSFSTLEIQRTEQGDSAMYLCASSLEEGGTEAFFGQGTRLTVV.

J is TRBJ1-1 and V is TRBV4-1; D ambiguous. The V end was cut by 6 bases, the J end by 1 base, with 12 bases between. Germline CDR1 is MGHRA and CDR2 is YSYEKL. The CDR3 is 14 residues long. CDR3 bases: TGCGCCAGCAGACCGATAGGACGGAACACTGAAGCTTTCTTT. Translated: CASRPIGRNTEAFF.

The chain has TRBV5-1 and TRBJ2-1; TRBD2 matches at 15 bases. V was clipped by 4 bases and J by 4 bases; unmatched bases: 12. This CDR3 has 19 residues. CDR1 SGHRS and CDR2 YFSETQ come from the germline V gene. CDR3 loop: CASSIGTSGRYRPYNEQFF. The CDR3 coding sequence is TGCGCCAGCAGCATCGGGACTAGCGGGAGGTACCGGCCTTACAATGAGCAGTTCTTC.

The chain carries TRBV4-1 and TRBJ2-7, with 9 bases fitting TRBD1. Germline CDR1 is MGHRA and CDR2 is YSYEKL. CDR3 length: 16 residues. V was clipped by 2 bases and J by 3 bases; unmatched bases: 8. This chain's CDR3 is CASSQQSGTGIYEQYF. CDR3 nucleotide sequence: TGCGCCAGCAGCCAACAATCCGGGACAGGGATCTACGAGCAGTACTTC.

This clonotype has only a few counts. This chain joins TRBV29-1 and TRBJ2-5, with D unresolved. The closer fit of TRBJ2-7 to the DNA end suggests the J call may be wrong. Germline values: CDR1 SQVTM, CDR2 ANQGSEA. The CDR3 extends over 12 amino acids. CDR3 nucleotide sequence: TGCAGCGTAAAAGACCTTCCTTACGAGCAGTACTTC. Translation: CSVKDLPYEQYF.

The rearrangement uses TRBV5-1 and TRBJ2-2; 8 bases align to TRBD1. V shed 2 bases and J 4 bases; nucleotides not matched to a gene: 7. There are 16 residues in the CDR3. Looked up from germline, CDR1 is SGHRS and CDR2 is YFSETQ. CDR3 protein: CASSFQGAAVTGELFF. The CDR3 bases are TGCGCCAGCAGCTTTCAGGGGGCGGCGGTCACCGGGGAGCTGTTTTTT.

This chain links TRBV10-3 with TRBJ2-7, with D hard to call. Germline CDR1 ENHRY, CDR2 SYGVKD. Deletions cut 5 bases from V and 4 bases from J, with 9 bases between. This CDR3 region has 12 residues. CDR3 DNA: TGTGCCATCAGTACCGACGGTTACGAGCAGTACTTC. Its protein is CAISTDGYEQYF.

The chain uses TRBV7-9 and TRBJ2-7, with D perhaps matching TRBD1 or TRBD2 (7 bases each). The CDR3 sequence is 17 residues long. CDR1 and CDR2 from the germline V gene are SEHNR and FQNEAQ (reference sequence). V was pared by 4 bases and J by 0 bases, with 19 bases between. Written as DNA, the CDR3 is TGTGCCAGCAGCTCACCACAGGGGCGCGGGGGCTCCTACGAGCAGTACTTC. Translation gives CASSSPQGRGGSYEQYF.

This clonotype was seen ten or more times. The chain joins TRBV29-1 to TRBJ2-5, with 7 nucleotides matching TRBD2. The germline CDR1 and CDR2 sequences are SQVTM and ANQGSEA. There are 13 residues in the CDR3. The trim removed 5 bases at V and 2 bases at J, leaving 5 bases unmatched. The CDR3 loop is CSVPSGEQETQYF. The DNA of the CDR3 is TGCAGCGTTCCGAGCGGGGAACAAGAGACCCAGTACTTC.

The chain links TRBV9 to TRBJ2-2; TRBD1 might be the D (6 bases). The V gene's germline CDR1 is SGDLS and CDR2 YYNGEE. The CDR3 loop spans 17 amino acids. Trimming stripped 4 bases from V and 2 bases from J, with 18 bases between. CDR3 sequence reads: CASSPRFYRDNTGELFF. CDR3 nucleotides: TGTGCCAGCAGCCCCCGATTTTACAGGGATAACACCGGGGAGCTGTTTTTT.

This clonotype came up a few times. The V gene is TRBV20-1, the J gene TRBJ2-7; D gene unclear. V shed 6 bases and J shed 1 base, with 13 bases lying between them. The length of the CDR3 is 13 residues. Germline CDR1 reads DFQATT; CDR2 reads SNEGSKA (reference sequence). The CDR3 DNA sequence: TGCAGTGCAGCCAGACATTCGTCCTACGAGCAGTACTTC. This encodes CSAARHSSYEQYF.

This CDR3 reads CASSPPQGGTYNEQFF. CDR3 nucleotide sequence: TGTGCCAGCAGCCCCCCGCAGGGAGGGACCTACAATGAGCAGTTCTTC. The chain employs TRBV13 and TRBJ2-1, with 7 bases identical to TRBD2. The CDR3 is 16 residues long. Trimming took 5 bases from V and 2 from J; bases not matched to a gene: 9. Germline loops: CDR1 PRHDT, CDR2 FYEKMQ (reference sequence).

For the CDR3, the DNA is TGCAGTGCCAAGACTAGCGGGGAGGGGATTCAGTACTTC. It specifies CSAKTSGEGIQYF. This chain uses TRBV20-1 with TRBJ2-4, with 11 bases aligning to TRBD2. Germline values: CDR1 DFQATT, CDR2 SNEGSKA (reference sequence). The CDR3 extends over 13 amino acids. Unmatched junction bases numbered 8, after V lost 6 bases and J lost 10 bases.

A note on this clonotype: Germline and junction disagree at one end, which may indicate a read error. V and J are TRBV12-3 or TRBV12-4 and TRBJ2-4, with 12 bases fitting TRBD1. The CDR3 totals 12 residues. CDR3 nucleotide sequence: TGTGCCAGCAGCCCCGGGACAGGGGGCAACAACTTC. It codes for CASSPGTGGNNF.

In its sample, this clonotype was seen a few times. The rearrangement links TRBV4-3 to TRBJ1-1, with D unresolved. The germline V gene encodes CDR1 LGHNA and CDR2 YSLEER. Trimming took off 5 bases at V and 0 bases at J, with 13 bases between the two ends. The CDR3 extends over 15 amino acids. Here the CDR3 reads CASSNKVIMNTEAFF. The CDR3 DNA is TGCGCCAGCAGCAACAAAGTAATCATGAACACTGAAGCTTTCTTT.

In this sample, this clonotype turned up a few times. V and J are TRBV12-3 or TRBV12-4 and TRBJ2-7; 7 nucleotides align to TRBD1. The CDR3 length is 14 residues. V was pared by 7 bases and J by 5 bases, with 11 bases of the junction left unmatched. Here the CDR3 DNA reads TGTGCCAGCAAAAACGCGAACAGGGGCAACGAGCAGTACTTC. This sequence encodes CASKNANRGNEQYF.

The CDR3 DNA sequence: TGTGCCAGCAGCTCGGGACTGATCTACGAGCAGTACTTC. Translating it yields CASSSGLIYEQYF. This rearrangement joins TRBV7-9 to TRBJ2-5, with TRBD2 as a possible D gene (6 bases). The better agreement between TRBJ2-7 and the DNA end casts doubt on the J call. The CDR3 has 13 residues. The V gene's germline CDR1 is SEHNR and CDR2 FQNEAQ (reference sequence).

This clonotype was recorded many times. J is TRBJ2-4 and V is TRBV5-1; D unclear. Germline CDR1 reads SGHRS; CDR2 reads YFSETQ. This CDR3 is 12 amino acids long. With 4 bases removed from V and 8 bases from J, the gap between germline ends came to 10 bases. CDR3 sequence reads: CASSPDRDIQYF. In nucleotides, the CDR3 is TGCGCCAGCAGCCCTGACCGGGACATTCAGTACTTC.

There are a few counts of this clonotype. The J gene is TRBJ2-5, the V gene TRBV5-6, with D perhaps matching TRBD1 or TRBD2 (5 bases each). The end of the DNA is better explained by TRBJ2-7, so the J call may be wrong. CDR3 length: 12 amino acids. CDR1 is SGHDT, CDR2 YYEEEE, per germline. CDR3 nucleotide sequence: TGTGCCAGCAGCTTGGTCGGGGCCGAGCAGTACTTC. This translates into CASSLVGAEQYF.

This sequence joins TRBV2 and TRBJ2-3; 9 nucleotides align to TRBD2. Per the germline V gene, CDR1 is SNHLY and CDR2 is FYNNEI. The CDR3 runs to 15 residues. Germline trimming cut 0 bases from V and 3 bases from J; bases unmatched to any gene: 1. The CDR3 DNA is TGTGCCAGCAGTGAAGCTAGCGGGAGAACAGATACGCAGTATTTT. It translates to CASSEASGRTDTQYF.